This T cell receptor beta chain was observed in a study of B cell selection in AIRE deficiency. Sorting defined conventional CD4 T cells as CD4+CD127+. J lost 5 bases, V lost 7 bases, and 7 bases had no gene match. Germline V gene sequence: CDR1 SNHLY, CDR2 FYNNEI. The CDR3 is 13 amino acids. The assay was immunoSEQ multiplex PCR, and TCRdb's table has in-frame clones only and misses some. The sample carries some 24,000 clones, around 96% recorded once. Regarding this clone: Its specificity is not known.

Findings and limits, study-wide: Patient Tconv and Treg cells showed healthy-like TCRBV usage, CDR3 length, diversity. CDR3s were shorter in shared Treg sequences, reflecting few non-templated nucleotide insertions. Healthy Tconv contained roughly two fifths of shared healthy Treg sequences; only TCRbeta sequenced.

The material sequenced was CD4+CD127+ conventional T cells sorted from PBMCs. The chain links TRBV2 to TRBJ1-2, with 7 bases matching TRBD1. This receptor was taken from a human donor in good health. CDR3 amino acids: CASTPGTEYGYTF. The CDR3 DNA is TGTGCCAGCACCCCCGGGACAGAATATGGCTACACCTTC.